This TCR beta chain stems from a study of PD-1 blockade in classical Hodgkin lymphoma. Study-level background: Patients had nivolumab dosed at 3 mg/kg, delivered intravenously every 2 weeks.

About this clone itself: Its antigen is undetermined.

Broader study findings: The origin of the repertoire differences remains undefined, with disease activity or prior therapy as possible causes. Whereas CD4+ TCR diversity had risen significantly by C4D1, CD8+ TCR diversity had not.

Relapse after autologous stem cell transplantation occurred in every patient, and brentuximab vedotin exposure varied. Best outcomes ranged across complete response, partial response and progressive disease. CDR1 MNHEY and CDR2 SVGAGI come from the germline V gene. The V gene lost 2 bases and the J gene lost 3 bases, with 13 bases spanning the gap. The CDR3 totals 15 residues. Clones were read by immunoSEQ multiplex PCR, and TCRdb kept only the in-frame ones, dropping some. Seen here are more than 20,000 clones, 80% observed once, and the top ten hold 15% to 20%. The source was peripheral blood mononuclear cells (PBMCs), collected before the second cycle of nivolumab. This clonotype was sampled from a human donor with classical Hodgkin lymphoma. The gene calls are TRBV6-5 and TRBJ1-1, with D perhaps matching TRBD1 (5 bases). CDR3 protein: CASSYGQGFYTEAFF. The CDR3 nucleotides are TGTGCCAGCAGTTACGGGCAGGGATTTTACACTGAAGCTTTCTTT.